This T cell receptor beta chain was recovered during a study of identical twins. TCRdb reprocessed the 5' RACE reads with MiXCR, giving one entry per CDR3 protein. Seen here are about 290,000 distinct CDR3 sequences, 9.5% observed once, and the top ten hold 6% to 8.5%. This sample also belongs to another study, concerning yellow fever vaccine responses in identical twins.

Sequencing used CD8+ T cells sorted from blood. The TCR sequence derives from a young woman in good health.

The DNA of the CDR3 is TGTGCCAGCTCACCACCCCGCAGCGGCCCTGCATGGGACGAGCAGTACTTC. Its translation is CASSPPRSGPAWDEQYF. The chain is built from TRBV18 and TRBJ2-7; TRBD2 might be the D (5 bases). This CDR3 has 17 amino acids. Looked up from germline, CDR1 is KGHSH and CDR2 is LQKENI. Trimming left V 0 bases short and J 5 bases short, with 20 bases between.